This T cell receptor (beta chain) was captured by sequencing in a study of shared clonotypes between healthy human individuals (dated by TCRdb to about 2020). Study-level background: The cohort comprised two women and a few men aged 18 to 49 years. For each donor, CD4 naive and CD4 memory were each given three plates, CD8 naive was given two plates, and CD8 memory was given one plate. To estimate repertoire size and how much clonotypes are shared between individuals, the study performed deep sequencing of blood TCR repertoires from roughly five healthy adults. To increase sequencing depth and limit assay-specific biases, TCR repertoire library preparation and sequencing were carried out by different laboratories using diverse techniques. Between about 0.8 and 9.5 billion PBMCs per donor were obtained by leukapheresis.

Healthy HIV-negative adults with no recently reported acute infections or vaccinations were included as donors. Every donor was a Caucasian adult residing in Nashville, Tennessee, USA. CD4+ T cells were enriched by magnetic negative selection, after which naive cells were positively selected on CD45RA and the negative fraction was taken as the memory subset. Blood was collected by leukapheresis, and PBMCs were isolated by Ficoll-Histopaque density gradient centrifugation and then cryopreserved in liquid nitrogen vapor phase. Purity and quantity of every magnetically sorted T cell population were checked by analytical flow cytometry. From each sorted fraction, genomic DNA was isolated and quantified by UV absorbance on a Nanodrop 2000c. Results and caveats for the whole study, not just this receptor: Because the study included a small number of donors, the genetic and exposure-history diversity represented was limited. Compared with non-shared clonotypes, the clonotypes found in all four sorted-subset donors had higher generation probabilities. Incomplete sequencing was indicated by rarefaction of sorted-subset datasets, despite the large sequencing depth. Naive subsets generally had larger estimated clonotype richness than memory subsets did. Sampling was restricted to blood, and TCR repertoires in tissue are likely to differ from TCR repertoires in blood. Sharing across several donors was observed for around 5% of naive CD4, over 3% of naive CD8, over 2% of memory CD4, and about 0.38% of memory CD8 clonotypes. Based on pairwise subsampling, the degree of clonotype sharing among donors was expected to be affected by sequencing depth.

This clone has only one observation. Which antigen it targets is not known. Base quality data are lacking; no much larger clone is found one base away. TCR CDR3 regions were amplified from genomic DNA by multiplex PCR using the deep immunoSEQ assay. Extracted genomic DNA from each cell subset was distributed evenly across all wells of several immunoSEQ 96-well plates, and each plate was treated as a replicate. For sorted subsets, about 220 ng of genomic DNA, equivalent to around 31,000 T cell genomes, went into each replicate PCR. The purified libraries were quantified using a Qubit 3.0 fluorometer, sized with a Bioanalyzer 2100, and then quantified again using the KAPA Library Quantification kit. Every immunoSEQ 96-well plate was sequenced on a dedicated single-read 150-cycle Illumina NextSeq 550 flow cell. From the authors' description of their analysis: The immunoSEQ output contained only junctional sequences without quality scores, so filtering could not match that applied to full-length reads. To assign V/J genes and CDR3, sequences were annotated using PyIR, a Python wrapper for IgBLAST v1.9, with IMGT germline references. Reads with weak V/J assignments (E-value above 1e-6), missing CDR3, stop codons, out-of-frame junctions, or ambiguous translated residues were removed. A V3J clonotype was defined by an identical inferred V gene, J gene, and CDR3 amino acid sequence. To compute the percentage overlap between repertoires, the number of shared unique clonotypes was divided by the size of the smaller repertoire. Richness of each repertoire was evaluated using RTK rarefaction, the Chao1 estimator, and Recon v2.1 estimates of unobserved clonotypes. OLGA was used to compute generation probabilities for all TCRbeta clonotypes that the gDNA method yielded from a handful of donors. The source is immuneACCESS, and TCRdb retained only in-frame sequences with V and J called. Part of the clones is not carried over; for the studies checked, unresolved V genes explain less than half of this, and the remainder is unexplained. V and J calls and clone size are those listed in that table; D and trimming were worked out from the DNA. The sample yields some 500,000 clones; about 96% were counted once. The ten largest clones capture approximately 0.067% of the sample.

The receptor was derived from a woman in her 30s in good health. The specimen sequenced was naive CD4+ T cells sorted from blood. The cell subset or site label, as the study defines it: CD45RA+ positively selected.

The DNA is as follows: TGTGCCAGCAGTGTACAGGGGGGAAGCCTGTTTTTT. Translated, it gives CASSVQGGSLFF. This chain is built from TRBV28 and TRBJ1-4; 8 central nucleotides agree with TRBD1. Taken from the germline V gene, the CDR1 and CDR2 loops are MDHEN and SYDVKM. The CDR3 runs 12 amino acids, cysteine and phenylalanine included. The kept DNA is CDR3 alone, 36 bases in frame from the first base. After removal of 5 bases from V and 14 bases from J, the junction retains 7 bases not matched to a gene.